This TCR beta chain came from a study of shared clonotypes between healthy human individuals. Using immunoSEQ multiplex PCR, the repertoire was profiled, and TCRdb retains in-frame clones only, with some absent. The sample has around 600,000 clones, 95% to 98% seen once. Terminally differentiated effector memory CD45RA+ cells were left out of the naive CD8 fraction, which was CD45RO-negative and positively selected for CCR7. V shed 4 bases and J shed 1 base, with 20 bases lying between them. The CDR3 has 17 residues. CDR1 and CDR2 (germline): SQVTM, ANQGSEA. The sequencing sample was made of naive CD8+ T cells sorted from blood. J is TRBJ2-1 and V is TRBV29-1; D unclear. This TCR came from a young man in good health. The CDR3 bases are TGCAGCGTTGTAGAGGCAATCACGACCAGGTCCTACAATGAGCAGTTCTTC. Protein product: CSVVEAITTRSYNEQFF.